The source of this T cell receptor (beta chain) is a study of cytomegalovirus exposure and HLA in healthy donors. In regard to this clone: Its specificity is unknown.

Whole-study results and caveats: Later, an analysis found that common viral pathogens appeared to be linked with several of the most significant clusters. HLA restriction was apparent for most CMV-associated TCR beta chains in a later analysis. Researchers catalogued 150 or so TCR beta chains as cytomegalovirus-associated.

Germline CDR1 and CDR2: LNHDA and SQIVND (reference sequence). The CDR3 is 12 residues long. V lost 5 bases and J 3 bases, leaving 8 bases between the germline ends. It was with 60 Vbeta and 13 Jbeta primers that the PCR ran. Profiling relied on immunoSEQ multiplex PCR, and the TCRdb table lists in-frame clones only, not all of them. The profile covers about 180,000 clones, with 84% appearing a single time and more than 4% taken by the ten largest. This sequence was found in a girl aged 5-17 years in good health and CMV-seropositive. The V call is TRBV19, the J call TRBJ2-7, with D tentatively TRBD1 (5 bases). Material: PBMCs. The CDR3 nucleotides read TGTGCCAGTAGTCCCCAGGGCTACGAGCAGTACTTC. Translation: CASSPQGYEQYF.